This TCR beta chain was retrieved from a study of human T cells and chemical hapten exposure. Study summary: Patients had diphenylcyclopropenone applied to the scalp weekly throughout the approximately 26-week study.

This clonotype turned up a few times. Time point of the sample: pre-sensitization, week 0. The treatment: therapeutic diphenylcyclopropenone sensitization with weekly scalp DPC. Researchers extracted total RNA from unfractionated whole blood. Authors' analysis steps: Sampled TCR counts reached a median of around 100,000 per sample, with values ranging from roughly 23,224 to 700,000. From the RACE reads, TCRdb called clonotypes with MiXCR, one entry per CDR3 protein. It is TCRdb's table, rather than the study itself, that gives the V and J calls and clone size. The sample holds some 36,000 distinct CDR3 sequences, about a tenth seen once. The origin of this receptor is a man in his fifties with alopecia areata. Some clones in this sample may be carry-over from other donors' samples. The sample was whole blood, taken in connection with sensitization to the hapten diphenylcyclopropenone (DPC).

CDR3 nucleotide sequence: TGCAGCGTTGAAGGACAGGGACGCGGAAACACCATATATTTT. This sequence encodes CSVEGQGRGNTIYF. The chain links TRBV29-1 to TRBJ1-3; TRBD1 agrees at 7 bases. The V gene's germline CDR1 is SQVTM and CDR2 ANQGSEA. The trim removed 1 base at V and 4 bases at J, leaving 4 bases unmatched. The CDR3 runs to 14 residues.